This is a list of T cell receptor beta chains from one sample in a study. One entry per CDR3 protein results from TCRdb running MiXCR on the reads. The repertoire has about 1,800 distinct CDR3 sequences, about 27% of them found once; the top ten carry approximately 6.1%. The sample was CD8+ T cells (not recorded whether cultured). The receptors shown here come from a female donor. The CDR3 runs from the conserved cysteine through the conserved F or W. A D gene is named only where the DNA matches it firmly. Clone sizes are given selectively: once, few, many, or a class where the clone is expanded.

size	D	V	J	CDR3	DNA
large	-	TRBV20-1	TRBJ2-2	CSASTENTGELFF	TGCAGTGCGAGCACAGAAAACACCGGGGAGCTGTTTTTT
-	-	TRBV20-1	TRBJ2-2	CSGINAETGELFF	TGCAGTGGTATTAACGCTGAGACCGGGGAGCTGTTTTTT
large	-	TRBV5-5	TRBJ2-7	CASSLVQGIEQYF	TGTGCCAGCAGCTTGGTTCAGGGGATAGAGCAGTACTTC
medium-sized	TRBD1	TRBV20-1	TRBJ1-1	CSANTGAVMNTEAFF	TGCAGTGCTAACACAGGGGCAGTGATGAACACTGAAGCTTTCTTT
few	TRBD2	TRBV15	TRBJ2-2	CATSRDWASGRSGELFF	TGTGCCACCAGCAGAGATTGGGCTAGCGGGAGGTCCGGGGAGCTGTTTTTT
medium-sized	-	TRBV5-4	TRBJ2-1	CASSLGVNEQFF	TGTGCCAGCAGCTTGGGGGTGAATGAGCAGTTCTTC
-	-	TRBV24-1	TRBJ1-1	CAASGTVPGRTEAFF	TGTGCCGCCAGTGGAACGGTCCCGGGGCGAACTGAAGCTTTCTTT
medium-sized	TRBD1	TRBV5-6	TRBJ2-7	CASSFPLGGTYEQYF	TGTGCCAGCAGTTTCCCTTTAGGGGGCACCTACGAGCAGTACTTC
large	TRBD1	TRBV7-9	TRBJ2-7	CASSLDRGEQYF	TGTGCCAGCAGCTTGGACAGGGGCGAGCAGTACTTC
medium-sized	TRBD1	TRBV7-2	TRBJ1-1	CASSSIGGAQMNTEAFF	TGTGCCAGCAGCTCTATAGGGGGCGCACAGATGAACACTGAAGCTTTCTTT
-	-	TRBV6-5	TRBJ2-7	CASSYGLADYEQYF	TGTGCCAGCAGTTACGGCTTAGCTGACTACGAGCAGTACTTC
-	-	TRBV5-1	TRBJ2-7	CASGLGTYEQCF	TGCGCCAGCGGCTTGGGTACCTACGAGCAGTGCTTC
large	TRBD2	TRBV20-1	TRBJ2-7	CSARDGLAGGYEQYF	TGCAGTGCTAGAGATGGTCTAGCGGGAGGTTACGAGCAGTACTTC
medium-sized	-	TRBV7-3	TRBJ1-6	CASSFTGSPLHF	TGTGCCAGCAGCTTCACGGGTTCACCCCTCCACTTT
medium-sized	TRBD2	TRBV5-1	TRBJ2-7	CASSLVASGGPPYEQYF	TGCGCCAGCAGCTTGGTGGCTAGCGGGGGACCACCCTACGAGCAGTACTTC
large	-	TRBV2	TRBJ2-2	CASSKGQANTGELFF	TGTGCCAGCAGTAAAGGCCAAGCGAACACCGGGGAGCTGTTTTTT
few	-	TRBV29-1	TRBJ2-3	CSVTRQASTDTRYF	TGCAGCGTTACCCGACAGGCCAGCACAGATACGCGGTATTTT
-	TRBD2	TRBV29-1	TRBJ2-7	CSVEVQSSGPYEQYF	TGCAGCGTTGAAGTGCAGTCTAGCGGCCCCTACGAGCAGTACTTC
medium-sized	-	TRBV14	TRBJ2-7	CASSQEGWYEQYF	TGTGCCAGCAGCCAAGAGGGATGGTACGAGCAGTACTTC
few	-	TRBV30	TRBJ1-2	CAGGMGGSAGYTF	TGTGCCGGGGGTATGGGGGGCTCGGCTGGCTACACCTTC
few	TRBD2	TRBV6-2/TRBV6-3	TRBJ2-3	CASSRTSWGATDTQYF	TGTGCCAGCAGTCGGACTAGCTGGGGGGCTACGGATACGCAGTATTTT
-	-	TRBV7-9	TRBJ2-5	CGSRGRGAWETQYF	TGTGGCAGCCGGGGTCGGGGGGCTTGGGAGACCCAGTACTTC
medium-sized	TRBD1	TRBV6-1	TRBJ2-7	CASSESPGTAYEQYF	TGTGCCAGCAGTGAATCGCCAGGGACAGCCTACGAGCAGTACTTC
medium-sized	-	TRBV4-3	TRBJ2-2	CASSQVYVEVREHGELFF	TGCGCCAGCAGCCAAGTTTACGTCGAAGTTCGGGAGCACGGGGAGCTGTTTTTT
-	-	TRBV28	TRBJ2-3	CASALAEGTDTRYF	TGTGCCAGCGCCCTTGCGGAGGGAACAGATACGCGGTATTTT
medium-sized	TRBD2	TRBV12-3/TRBV12-4	TRBJ2-3	CASSFRLAGGTDTQYF	TGTGCCAGCAGTTTTCGACTAGCGGGTGGCACAGATACGCAGTATTTT
-	-	TRBV4-3	TRBJ1-5	CASSQGVSNQPQHF	TGCGCCAGCAGCCAAGGTGTGAGCAATCAGCCCCAGCACTTT
-	-	TRBV19	TRBJ2-1	CASSIGMASYNEQFF	TGTGCCAGTAGTATTGGGATGGCTTCCTACAATGAGCAGTTCTTC
once	TRBD2	TRBV25-1	TRBJ2-7	CDSSDGTSAFPYEQYF	TGTGACAGCAGTGATGGGACTAGCGCCTTCCCCTACGAGCAATACTTC
-	-	TRBV20-1	TRBJ2-7	CSASLSESSYEQHF	TGCAGTGCTAGTTTGTCTGAAAGCTCCTACGAGCAGCACTTC
many	-	TRBV7-2	TRBJ2-7	CASTWPGEFDEQYF	TGTGCCAGCACCTGGCCAGGGGAGTTTGACGAGCAGTACTTC
once	-	TRBV30	TRBJ2-1	CAWSEQGLENEQFF	TGTGCCTGGAGCGAGCAGGGCCTCGAGAATGAGCAGTTCTTC
-	-	TRBV5-1	TRBJ1-1	CASSIHRGLAEAFF	TGCGCCAGCAGTATTCACCGGGGCTTGGCTGAAGCTTTCTTT
large	TRBD1	TRBV7-2	TRBJ1-5	CASTSGTGLSNQPQHF	TGTGCCAGCACGTCCGGGACAGGCCTTAGCAATCAGCCCCAGCATTTT
medium-sized	-	TRBV5-1	TRBJ2-7	CASSATGLPYEQYF	TGCGCCAGCAGCGCAACAGGGCTACCCTACGAGCAGTACTTC
large	-	TRBV13	TRBJ2-7	CASSLGLYEQYF	TGTGCCAGCAGCTTAGGCCTCTACGAGCAGTACTTC
medium-sized	-	TRBV20-1	TRBJ2-1	CSAVSDSSYNEQFF	TGCAGTGCCGTGAGCGATAGCTCCTACAATGAGCAGTTCTTC
few	TRBD2	TRBV3-1	TRBJ2-2	CANSQAGKTGELFF	TGTGCCAACAGCCAAGCGGGGAAAACCGGGGAGCTGTTTTTT
medium-sized	TRBD2	TRBV30	TRBJ2-1	CAWSRGGWGHNEQFF	TGTGCCTGGAGTCGGGGGGGCTGGGGGCACAATGAGCAGTTCTTC
large	TRBD2	TRBV7-9	TRBJ2-2	CASSPWTSGMDTGELFF	TGTGCCAGCAGCCCGTGGACTAGCGGGATGGACACCGGGGAGCTGTTTTTT
medium-sized	TRBD2	TRBV19	TRBJ2-1	CASSSISGSYNEQFF	TGTGCCAGTAGTTCGATTAGCGGGAGCTACAATGAGCAGTTCTTC
large	TRBD2	TRBV6-5	TRBJ2-5	CASSLGGSETQYF	TGTGCCAGCAGTTTGGGGGGGAGCGAGACCCAGTACTTC
large	-	TRBV11-2	TRBJ2-5	CASSLAPSTETQYF	TGTGCCAGCAGCTTAGCTCCTAGTACAGAGACCCAGTACTTC
medium-sized	-	TRBV13	TRBJ2-2	CASSLKGTGELFF	TGTGCCAGCAGCTTGAAGGGCACCGGGGAGCTGTTTTTT
medium-sized	-	TRBV7-2	TRBJ2-1	CASSLLPDPTFFDEQFF	TGTGCCAGCAGCTTGCTCCCCGATCCCACCTTCTTTGATGAGCAGTTCTTC
-	TRBD1	TRBV12-3/TRBV12-4	TRBJ2-1	CASSLWTGAFNDQFF	TGTGCCAGCAGTTTATGGACAGGGGCGTTCAATGATCAGTTCTTC
medium-sized	-	TRBV5-1	TRBJ2-1	CASSLESRTYNEQFF	TGCGCCAGCAGCTTGGAATCGCGAACCTACAATGAGCAGTTCTTC
large	-	TRBV18	TRBJ1-5	CASSPGLGWPQHF	TGTGCCAGCTCGCCGGGCCTGGGGTGGCCCCAGCATTTT
large	TRBD1	TRBV5-1	TRBJ2-3	CASSLGQALTDTQYF	TGCGCCAGCAGCCTAGGACAGGCACTCACAGATACGCAGTATTTT
-	-	TRBV5-8	TRBJ1-1	CASRNRDTVRTEAFF	TGTGCCAGCAGAAATCGGGACACCGTTCGGACTGAAGCTTTCTTT